The sequence of this T cell receptor beta chain was determined in a study of blood T cell repertoires in COVID-19. Authors' processing steps: For nucleated cells, counts were estimated from reference gene primer amplification. Sequencing used immunoSEQ multiplex PCR; TCRdb keeps in-frame clones, though not all of them. Clone size and V and J calls were adopted from that table, with D and trimming inferred from the DNA. The repertoire has some 300,000 clones, under 90% of them found once; the top ten carry 1.7%. Per germline, CDR1 LGHDT and CDR2 YNNKEL (reference sequence). V lost 5 bases and J 5 bases, leaving 9 bases between the germline ends. The CDR3 totals 12 residues.

This sequence was found in a woman in her forties who had recovered from COVID-19. The chain uses TRBV3-1 (or the pseudogene TRBV3-2) and TRBJ1-2; D might be TRBD1 (5 bases). Sample: PBMCs or T cells enriched from blood (not recorded which). CDR3 region: CASSGAGYGYTF. The CDR3 nucleotides are TGTGCCAGCAGCGGGGCAGGGTATGGCTACACCTTC.